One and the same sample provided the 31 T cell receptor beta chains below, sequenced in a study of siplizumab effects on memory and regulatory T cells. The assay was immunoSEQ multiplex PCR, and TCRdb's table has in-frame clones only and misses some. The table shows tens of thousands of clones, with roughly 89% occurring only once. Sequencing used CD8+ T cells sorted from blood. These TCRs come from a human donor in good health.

The CDR3 loop reads CASSLYPYTDTQYF. The CDR3 bases are TGTGCCAGCAGTTTATACCCTTACACAGATACGCAGTATTTT. V and J are TRBV27 and TRBJ2-3; D is unclear. In germline, CDR1 is MNHEY, CDR2 SMNVEV (reference sequence). The CDR3 spans 14 residues. V gave up 1 base and J gave up 2 bases, with 7 bases separating them.

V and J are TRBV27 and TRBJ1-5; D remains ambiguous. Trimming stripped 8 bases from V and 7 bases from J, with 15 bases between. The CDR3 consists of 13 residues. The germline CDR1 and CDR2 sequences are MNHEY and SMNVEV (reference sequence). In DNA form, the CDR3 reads TGTGCCAGCGGAGAGGGTTTTTGGCAGCCCCAGCATTTT. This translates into CASGEGFWQPQHF.

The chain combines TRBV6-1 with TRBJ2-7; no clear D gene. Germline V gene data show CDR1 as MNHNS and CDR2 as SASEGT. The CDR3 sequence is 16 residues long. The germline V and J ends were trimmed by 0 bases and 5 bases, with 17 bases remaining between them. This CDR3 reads CASSEAYGSPANEQYF. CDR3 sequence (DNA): TGTGCCAGCAGTGAAGCGTACGGCAGCCCGGCAAACGAGCAGTACTTC.

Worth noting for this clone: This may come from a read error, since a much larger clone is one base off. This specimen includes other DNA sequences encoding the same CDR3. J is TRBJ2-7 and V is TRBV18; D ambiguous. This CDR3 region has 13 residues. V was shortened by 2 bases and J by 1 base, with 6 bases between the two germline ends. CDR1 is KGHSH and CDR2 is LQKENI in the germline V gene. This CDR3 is CASSPGQSYEQYF. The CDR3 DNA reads TGTGCCAGCTCACCAGGTCAGTCCTACGAGCAGTACTTC.

The CDR3 nucleotides are TGTGCCAGCAGGGACCACAGGGAAGAGCAGTACTTC. Its protein product is CASRDHREEQYF. This chain connects TRBV5-4 to TRBJ2-7; possibly TRBD1 for D (6 bases). Deletions cut 5 bases from V and 7 bases from J, with 13 bases between. The CDR3 totals 12 residues. The germline gives CDR1 SGHNT, CDR2 YYREEE (reference sequence).

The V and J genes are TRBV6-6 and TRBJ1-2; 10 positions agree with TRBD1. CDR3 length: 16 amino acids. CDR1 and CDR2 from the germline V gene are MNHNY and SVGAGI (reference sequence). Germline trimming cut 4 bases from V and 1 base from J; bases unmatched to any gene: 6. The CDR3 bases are TGTGCCAGCAGTTCCGGGACAGGGGCCCTTAACTATGGCTACACCTTC. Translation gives CASSSGTGALNYGYTF.

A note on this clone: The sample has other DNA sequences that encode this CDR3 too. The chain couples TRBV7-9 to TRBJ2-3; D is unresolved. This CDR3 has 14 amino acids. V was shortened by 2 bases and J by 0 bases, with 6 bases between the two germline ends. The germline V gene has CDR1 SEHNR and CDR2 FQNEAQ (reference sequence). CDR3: CASSLWESTDTQYF. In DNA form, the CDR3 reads TGTGCCAGCAGCTTATGGGAAAGCACAGATACGCAGTATTTT. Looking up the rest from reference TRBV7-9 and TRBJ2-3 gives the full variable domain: DTGVSQNPRHKITKRGQNVTFRCDPISEHNRLYWYRQTLGQGPEFLTYFQNEAQLEKSRLLSDRFSAERPKGSFSTLEIQRTEQGDSAMYLCASSLWESTDTQYFGPGTRLTVL.

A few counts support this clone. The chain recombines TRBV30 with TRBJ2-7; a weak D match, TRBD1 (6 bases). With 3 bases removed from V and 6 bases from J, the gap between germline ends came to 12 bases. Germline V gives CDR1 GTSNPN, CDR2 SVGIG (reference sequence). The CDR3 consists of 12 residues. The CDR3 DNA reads TGTGCCTGGAGCGCAGGACAGACCGAGCAGTACTTC. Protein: CAWSAGQTEQYF.

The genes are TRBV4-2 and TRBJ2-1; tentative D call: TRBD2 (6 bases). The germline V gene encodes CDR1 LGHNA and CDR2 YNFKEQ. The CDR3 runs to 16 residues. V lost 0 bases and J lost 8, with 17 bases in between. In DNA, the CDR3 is TGTGCCAGCAGCCAAGATATGGCTAGCGAGGCCGATGAGCAGTTCTTC. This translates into CASSQDMASEADEQFF.

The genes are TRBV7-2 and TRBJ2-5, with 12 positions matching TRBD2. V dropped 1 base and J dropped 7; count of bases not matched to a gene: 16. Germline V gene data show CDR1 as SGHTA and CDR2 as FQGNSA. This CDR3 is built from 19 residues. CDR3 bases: TGTGCCAGCAGCTTAGAAGCCCCCCGACTAGCGGGGGACCAGGGGACCCAGTACTTC. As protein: CASSLEAPRLAGDQGTQYF.

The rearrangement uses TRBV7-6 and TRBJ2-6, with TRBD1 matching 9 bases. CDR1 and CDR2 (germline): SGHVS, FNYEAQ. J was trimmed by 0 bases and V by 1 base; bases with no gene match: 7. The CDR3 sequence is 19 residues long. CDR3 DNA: TGTGCCAGCAGCTTAGGGAGACAGGGGGTCCTCTCTGGGGCCAACGTCCTGACTTTC. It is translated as CASSLGRQGVLSGANVLTF. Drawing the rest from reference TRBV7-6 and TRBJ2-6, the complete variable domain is GAGVSQSPRYKVTKRGQDVALRCDPISGHVSLYWYRQALGQGPEFLTYFNYEAQQDKSGLPNDRFSAERPEGSISTLTIQRTEQRDSAMYRCASSLGRQGVLSGANVLTFGAGSRLTVL.

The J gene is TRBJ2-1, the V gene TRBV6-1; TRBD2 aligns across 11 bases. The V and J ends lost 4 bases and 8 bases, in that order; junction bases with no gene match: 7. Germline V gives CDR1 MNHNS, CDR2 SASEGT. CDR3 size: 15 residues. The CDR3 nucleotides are TGTGCCAGCAGTGCAACTAGCGGGAGTAAAGATGAGCAGTTCTTC. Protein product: CASSATSGSKDEQFF.

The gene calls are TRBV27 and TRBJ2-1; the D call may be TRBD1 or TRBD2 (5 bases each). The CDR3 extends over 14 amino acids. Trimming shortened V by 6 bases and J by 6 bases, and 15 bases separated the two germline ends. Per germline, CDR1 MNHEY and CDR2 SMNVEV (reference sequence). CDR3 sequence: CASSSGQGGNEQFF. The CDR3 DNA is TGTGCCAGCAGCTCGGGGCAGGGCGGCAATGAGCAGTTCTTC.

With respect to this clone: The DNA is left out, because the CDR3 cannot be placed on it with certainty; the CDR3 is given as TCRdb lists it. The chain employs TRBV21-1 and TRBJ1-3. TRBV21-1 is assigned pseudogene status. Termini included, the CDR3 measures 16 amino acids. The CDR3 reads CASSKLGFAGGNTIYF.

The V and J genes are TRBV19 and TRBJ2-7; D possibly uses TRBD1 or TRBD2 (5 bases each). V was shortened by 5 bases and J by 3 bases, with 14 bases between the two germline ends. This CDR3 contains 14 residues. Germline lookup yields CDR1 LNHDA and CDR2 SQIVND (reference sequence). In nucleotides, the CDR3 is TGTGCCAGTAGTCTGGGACCGCGCAGCTACGAGCAGTACTTC. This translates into CASSLGPRSYEQYF.

This CDR3 is CASSSGVSYNEQFF. The CDR3 DNA sequence: TGTGCCAGCAGTAGCGGGGTCTCCTACAATGAGCAGTTCTTC. The V gene is TRBV7-6, the J gene TRBJ2-1, with 8 bases identical to TRBD2. The germline V gene has CDR1 SGHVS and CDR2 FNYEAQ. With 6 bases clipped from V and 0 bases from J, the junction kept 1 base outside the gene matches. The CDR3 is made up of 14 amino acids.

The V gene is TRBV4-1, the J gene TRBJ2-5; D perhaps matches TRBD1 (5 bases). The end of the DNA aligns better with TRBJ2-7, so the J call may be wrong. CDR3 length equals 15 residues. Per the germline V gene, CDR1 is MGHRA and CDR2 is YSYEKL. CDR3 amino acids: CASSQAGLSSYEQYF. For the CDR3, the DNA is TGCGCCAGCAGCCAAGCAGGGTTAAGCTCCTACGAGCAGTACTTC.

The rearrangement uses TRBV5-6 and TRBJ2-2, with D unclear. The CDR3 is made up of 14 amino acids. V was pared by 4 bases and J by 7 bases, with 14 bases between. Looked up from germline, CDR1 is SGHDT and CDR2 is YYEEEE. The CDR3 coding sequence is TGTGCCAGCAGCCCTGTTGGGTATCACGGGGAGCTGTTTTTT. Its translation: CASSPVGYHGELFF.

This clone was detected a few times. The CDR3 sequence is CASVPGETGELFF. CDR3 bases: TGTGCCAGCGTTCCCGGGGAAACCGGGGAGCTGTTTTTT. This chain uses TRBV6-1 with TRBJ2-2; tentatively, D is TRBD2 (5 bases). The length of the CDR3 is 13 residues. V was pared by 8 bases and J by 5 bases, with 12 bases between. CDR1 and CDR2 from the germline V gene are MNHNS and SASEGT.

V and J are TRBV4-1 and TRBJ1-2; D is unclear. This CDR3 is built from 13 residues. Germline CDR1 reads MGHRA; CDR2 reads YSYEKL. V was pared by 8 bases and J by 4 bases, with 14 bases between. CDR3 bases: TGCGCCAGCTCGGACCCACGCGGCTATGGCTACACCTTC. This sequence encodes CASSDPRGYGYTF.

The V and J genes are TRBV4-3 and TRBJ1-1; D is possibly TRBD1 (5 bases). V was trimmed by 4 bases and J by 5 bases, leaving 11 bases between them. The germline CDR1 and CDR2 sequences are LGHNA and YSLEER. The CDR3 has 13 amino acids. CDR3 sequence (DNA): TGCGCCAGCAGCCCTTCGGGACTTACTGAAGCTTTCTTT. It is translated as CASSPSGLTEAFF.

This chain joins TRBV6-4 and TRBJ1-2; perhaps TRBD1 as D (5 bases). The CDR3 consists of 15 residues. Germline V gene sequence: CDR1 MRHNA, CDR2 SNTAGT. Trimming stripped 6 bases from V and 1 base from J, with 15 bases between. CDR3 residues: CASRVNTGGNYGYTF. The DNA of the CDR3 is TGTGCCAGCAGAGTAAACACCGGGGGTAACTATGGCTACACCTTC.

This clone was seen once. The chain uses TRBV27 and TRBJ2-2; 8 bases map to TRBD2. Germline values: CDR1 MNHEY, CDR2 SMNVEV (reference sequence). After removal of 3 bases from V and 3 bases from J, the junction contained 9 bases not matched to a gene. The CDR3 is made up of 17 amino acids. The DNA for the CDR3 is TGTGCCAGCAGTTTCTTACCCACTAGCGGCCACACCGGGGAGCTGTTTTTT. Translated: CASSFLPTSGHTGELFF.

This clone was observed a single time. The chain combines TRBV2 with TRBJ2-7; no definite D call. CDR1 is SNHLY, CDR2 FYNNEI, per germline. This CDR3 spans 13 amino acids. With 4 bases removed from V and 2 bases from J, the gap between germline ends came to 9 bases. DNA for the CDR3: TGTGCCAGCAGTGCCCTAGGTACCTACGAGCAGTACTTC. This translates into CASSALGTYEQYF.

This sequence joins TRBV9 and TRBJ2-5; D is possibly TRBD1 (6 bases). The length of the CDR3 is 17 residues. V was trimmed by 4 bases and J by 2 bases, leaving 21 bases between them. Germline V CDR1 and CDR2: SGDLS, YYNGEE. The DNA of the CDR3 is TGTGCCAGCAGCCCGGTCCCCGGACAGAGATTACAAGAGACCCAGTACTTC. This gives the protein CASSPVPGQRLQETQYF. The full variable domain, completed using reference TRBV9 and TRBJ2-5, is DSGVTQTPKHLITATGQRVTLRCSPRSGDLSVYWYQQSLDQGLQFLIQYYNGEERAKGNILERFSAQQFPDLHSELNLSSLELGDSALYFCASSPVPGQRLQETQYFGPGTRLLVL.

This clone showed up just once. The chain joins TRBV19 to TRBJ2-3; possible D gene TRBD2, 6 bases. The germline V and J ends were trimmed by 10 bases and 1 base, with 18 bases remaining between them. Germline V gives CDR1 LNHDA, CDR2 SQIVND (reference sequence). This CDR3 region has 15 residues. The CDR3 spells CATQGREWRTDTQYF. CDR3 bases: TGTGCCACTCAAGGACGGGAGTGGCGCACAGATACGCAGTATTTT.

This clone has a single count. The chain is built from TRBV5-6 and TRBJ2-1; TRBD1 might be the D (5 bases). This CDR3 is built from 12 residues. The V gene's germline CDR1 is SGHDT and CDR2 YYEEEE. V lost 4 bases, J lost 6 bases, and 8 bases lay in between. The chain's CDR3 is CASSPQGNEQFF. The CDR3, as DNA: TGTGCCAGCAGCCCCCAGGGCAATGAGCAGTTCTTC.

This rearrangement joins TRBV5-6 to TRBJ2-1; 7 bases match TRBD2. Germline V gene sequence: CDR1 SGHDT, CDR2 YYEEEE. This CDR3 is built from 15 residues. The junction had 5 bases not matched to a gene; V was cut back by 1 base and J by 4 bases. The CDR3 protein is CASSLTSAGYNEQFF. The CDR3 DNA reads TGTGCCAGCAGCTTGACCTCAGCGGGGTACAATGAGCAGTTCTTC.

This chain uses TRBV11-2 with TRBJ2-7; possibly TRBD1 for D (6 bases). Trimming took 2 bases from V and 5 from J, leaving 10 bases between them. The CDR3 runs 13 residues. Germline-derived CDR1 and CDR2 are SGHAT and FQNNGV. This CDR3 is CASSLTGPHEQYF. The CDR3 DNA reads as TGTGCCAGCAGCTTAACAGGGCCCCACGAGCAGTACTTC.

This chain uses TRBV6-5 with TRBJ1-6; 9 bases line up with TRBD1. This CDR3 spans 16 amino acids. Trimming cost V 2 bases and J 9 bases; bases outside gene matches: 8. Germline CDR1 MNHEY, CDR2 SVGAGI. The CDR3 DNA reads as TGTGCCAGCAGTTACCGTCCTGACAGGGGGGGTTCACCCCTCCACTTT. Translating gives CASSYRPDRGGSPLHF.

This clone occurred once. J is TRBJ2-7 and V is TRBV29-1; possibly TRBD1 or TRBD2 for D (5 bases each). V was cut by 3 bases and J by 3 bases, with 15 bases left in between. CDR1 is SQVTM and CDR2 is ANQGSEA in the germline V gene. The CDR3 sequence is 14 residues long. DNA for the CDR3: TGCAGCGTTGAGCTCCGGGACGGCGGCTACGAGCAGTACTTC. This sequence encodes CSVELRDGGYEQYF.